This TCR beta chain appears in the sequencing data of a study of Ad26.COV2.S vaccination and SARS-CoV-2 variants. A remark on this clone: No antigen is known for it.

This CDR3 spans 13 amino acids. CDR1 is MDHEN, CDR2 SYDVKM, per germline. With 6 bases removed from V and 10 bases from J, the gap between germline ends came to 16 bases. Regarding the study as a whole: In vaccinated individuals, spike-specific CD8+ and CD4+ T cell responses reportedly displayed substantial breadth. Analytic work on TCR breadth and depth might have understated the full extent of total T cell responses. Non-spike TCR breadth was similar in vaccine and placebo recipients. Compared with placebo recipients, vaccine recipients had higher spike-specific TCR breadth.

Sequenced by immunoSEQ multiplex PCR; TCRdb stores in-frame clones only, minus some. The top ten clones hold under 5% of a sample with about 350,000 clones, about 90% of them seen once. This TCR came from a human donor who had recovered from COVID-19. The V gene is TRBV28, the J gene TRBJ1-5; weak D call: TRBD1 (5 bases). The sample in question was peripheral blood, obtained after recovery from COVID-19. The CDR3 sequence: CASSRTDSPPQHF. In nucleotides, the CDR3 is TGTGCCAGCAGCCGAACCGACAGTCCACCCCAGCATTTT. Full variable domain (missing parts from reference TRBV28 and TRBJ1-5): DVKVTQSSRYLVKRTGEKVFLECVQDMDHENMFWYRQDPGLGLRLIYFSYDVKMKEKGDIPEGYSVSREKKERFSLILESASTNQTSMYLCASSRTDSPPQHFGDGTRLSIL.